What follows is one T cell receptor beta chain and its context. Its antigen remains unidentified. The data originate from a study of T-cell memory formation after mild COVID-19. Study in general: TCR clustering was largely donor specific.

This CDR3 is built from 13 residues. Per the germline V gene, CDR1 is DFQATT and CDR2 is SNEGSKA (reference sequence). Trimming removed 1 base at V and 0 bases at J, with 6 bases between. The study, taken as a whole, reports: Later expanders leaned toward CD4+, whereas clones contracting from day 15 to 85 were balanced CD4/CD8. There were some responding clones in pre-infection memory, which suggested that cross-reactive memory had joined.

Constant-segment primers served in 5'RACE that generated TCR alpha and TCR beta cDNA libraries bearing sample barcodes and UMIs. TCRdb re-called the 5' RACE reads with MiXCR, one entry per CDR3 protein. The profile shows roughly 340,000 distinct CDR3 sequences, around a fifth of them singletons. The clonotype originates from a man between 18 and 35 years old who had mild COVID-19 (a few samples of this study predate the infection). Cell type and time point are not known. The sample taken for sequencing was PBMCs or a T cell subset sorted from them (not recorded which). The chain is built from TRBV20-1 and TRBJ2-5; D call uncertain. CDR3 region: CSARVPYQETQYF. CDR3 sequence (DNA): TGCAGTGCTAGAGTGCCGTACCAAGAGACCCAGTACTTC.